This paragraph covers one TCR beta chain sequence. Which antigen it targets is not known. Base quality data are lacking; no much larger clone is found one base away. This record belongs to a study of blood T cell repertoires in COVID-19 (dated by TCRdb to about 2020). Regarding the study in general: The collaborator samples originated in the United States, Italy and Spain and spanned the acute and convalescent phases of COVID-19. HLA class I and class II types, where available, came from metadata supplied by the sample provider rather than from assay-based typing. The dataset comprised deeply sampled blood TCRbeta repertoires from subjects exposed to, actively infected with, or recovered from COVID-19. The repertoires were released in a freely available public database meant as a resource for research on the immune response to SARS-CoV-2. The samples were drawn from the first 160 participants of the ongoing ImmuneRACE study and from 1,200 or so subjects provided by 6 global collaborators. The sample metadata nearly always contained a de-identified subject ID, COVID-19 status, age in years and sex. The material from the prospective study consisted of cDNA or gDNA derived from T cells, B-cell-depleted T cells, or PBMCs.

Overall study outcomes, separate from this receptor: The amount of clinical and demographic metadata varied by source and participant and was provided uncurated.

Collaborating institutions collected whole blood in K2EDTA tubes following their own protocols. Collaborator samples were shipped for TCRbeta analysis as frozen whole blood, isolated PBMCs, or DNA extracted from either sample type. The immunoSEQ Assay, a bias-controlled multiplex PCR, was used to amplify TCRbeta CDR3 regions from genomic DNA. In the paper's pipeline: Nucleated cell counts per sample were estimated from amplification of reference gene primers within the assay. To quantify the absolute abundance of each unique TCRbeta CDR3 rearrangement, sequence reads were collapsed and filtered. For each sample, productive Simpson clonality was calculated by taking the square root of Simpson's diversity index across productive rearrangements. The table comes from immuneACCESS by way of TCRdb, which keeps in-frame sequences with V and J called. Part of the clones is missing from these tables; in studies checked, under half for an unresolved V gene and the rest for unknown reasons. V and J calls and clone size follow that table, whereas D and trimming were derived from the DNA. The sample table records about 140,000 clones; around nine tenths of these occur just once. The leading ten clones occupy approximately 4.2% of the sample.

CDR1 and CDR2 are read off the germline V gene as MDHEN and SYDVKM. The junction carries 15 bases between V and J, which are trimmed by 5 bases and 5 bases respectively. Taken from cysteine to phenylalanine, the CDR3 has 14 residues. Only the CDR3 DNA is retained, 42 bases long and in frame from the first base. The sample consisted of peripheral blood. This clonotype originated in a woman aged 40 to 50 with acute or convalescent COVID-19. The rearranged chain carries TRBV28 and TRBJ1-1; the D segment could be TRBD1, given 6 matching bases. The CDR3 region: CASSPLRGGTEAFF. The nucleotide sequence reads as follows: TGTGCCAGCAGTCCTCTCAGGGGAGGGACTGAAGCTTTCTTT.